A selection of T cell receptor beta chains follows, all from one sample in a study of CD8+CD57+ T cells in acquired aplastic anemia. A single record per CDR3 protein comes from TCRdb applying MiXCR to the reads. The sample includes roughly 220,000 distinct CDR3 sequences, approximately 65% of them seen just once. Sequencing used sorted CD4+, CD8+, or CD8+CD57+ T cells (not recorded which) from PBMCs. These receptors originate from a human donor with aplastic anemia. Both conserved end residues are part of each CDR3. The order of the fields is D gene, J gene, V gene, clone size, CDR3 DNA, CDR3 protein. A D gene is named only where the DNA matches it firmly. Size is stated for part of the rows, as once, few or many counts, or as a class when the clone is expanded.

D gene: TRBD1; J gene: TRBJ1-4; V gene: TRBV7-9; clone size: once; CDR3 DNA: TGTGCCAGCAGCCTAGTCACAGGGGGCCCATTGGAACTGTTTTTT; CDR3 protein: CASSLVTGGPLELFF
D gene: NA; J gene: TRBJ2-2; V gene: TRBV5-6; clone size: many; CDR3 DNA: TGTGCCAGCGGGGGTGGGGGTCCGAACACCGGGGAGCTGTTTTTT; CDR3 protein: CASGGGGPNTGELFF
D gene: TRBD1; J gene: TRBJ1-6; V gene: TRBV10-1; clone size: NA; CDR3 DNA: TGCGCCAGCAGCGACAGGGGGGCATCTTGGAATTCACCCCTCCACTTT; CDR3 protein: CASSDRGASWNSPLHF
D gene: NA; J gene: TRBJ2-2; V gene: TRBV28; clone size: few; CDR3 DNA: TGTGCCAGCAGCTACCGGGGCACCGGGGAGCTGTTTTTT; CDR3 protein: CASSYRGTGELFF
D gene: TRBD2; J gene: TRBJ2-7; V gene: TRBV7-2; clone size: NA; CDR3 DNA: TGTGCCAGCAGCTTAACCGGGACTAGCGGCTACGAGCAGTACTTC; CDR3 protein: CASSLTGTSGYEQYF
D gene: NA; J gene: TRBJ2-1; V gene: TRBV7-6; clone size: few; CDR3 DNA: TGTGCCAGCAGTCAGGACCTTACGGATGATGAGCAGTTCTTC; CDR3 protein: CASSQDLTDDEQFF
D gene: TRBD2; J gene: TRBJ2-2; V gene: TRBV24-1; clone size: NA; CDR3 DNA: TGTGCCACCAGTGTGGCTAGCGGGATAGGCGCCGGGGAGCTGTTTTTT; CDR3 protein: CATSVASGIGAGELFF
D gene: NA; J gene: TRBJ2-7; V gene: TRBV9; clone size: NA; CDR3 DNA: TGTGCCAGCAGCGTAGATGGCGGTAACTACGAGCAGTACTTC; CDR3 protein: CASSVDGGNYEQYF
D gene: NA; J gene: TRBJ2-1; V gene: TRBV29-1; clone size: NA; CDR3 DNA: TGCAGCGCCAGGGGCCCTGGGGGGAATGAGCAGTTCTTC; CDR3 protein: CSARGPGGNEQFF
D gene: TRBD1; J gene: TRBJ2-3; V gene: TRBV6-5; clone size: many; CDR3 DNA: TGTGCCAGCAGTTCGGAGACAGGGGGGATAGGAACAGATACGCAGTATTTT; CDR3 protein: CASSSETGGIGTDTQYF
D gene: TRBD1; J gene: TRBJ1-3; V gene: TRBV9; clone size: NA; CDR3 DNA: TGCGCCAGCAGCCCAGACAGGGGACAGGACGGAAACACCATATATTTT; CDR3 protein: CASSPDRGQDGNTIYF
D gene: TRBD2; J gene: TRBJ2-1; V gene: TRBV7-6; clone size: many; CDR3 DNA: TGTGCCAGCAGCCGAGCGGGGGGCATATACAATGAGCAGTTCTTC; CDR3 protein: CASSRAGGIYNEQFF
D gene: NA; J gene: TRBJ2-7; V gene: TRBV12-3/TRBV12-4; clone size: NA; CDR3 DNA: TGTGCCAGCAGCCCCCTCCCGGGAGTGCCTGGCGAGCAGTACTTC; CDR3 protein: CASSPLPGVPGEQYF
D gene: NA; J gene: TRBJ1-3; V gene: TRBV2; clone size: NA; CDR3 DNA: TGTGCCAGCCTTACCACGGTCCTCTCTGGAAACACCATATATTTT; CDR3 protein: CASLTTVLSGNTIYF
D gene: NA; J gene: TRBJ2-2; V gene: TRBV9; clone size: NA; CDR3 DNA: TGTGCCAGCACCCTGAGAGGGGACACCGGGGAGCTGTTTTTT; CDR3 protein: CASTLRGDTGELFF
D gene: NA; J gene: TRBJ2-1; V gene: TRBV11-2; clone size: NA; CDR3 DNA: TGTGCCAGCAGCCCACCCATGGAAGATGAGCAGTTCTTC; CDR3 protein: CASSPPMEDEQFF
D gene: TRBD1; J gene: TRBJ2-7; V gene: TRBV14; clone size: NA; CDR3 DNA: TGTGCCAGCAGCCAAGTTCGACAGGGGCAGGAGCAGTACTTC; CDR3 protein: CASSQVRQGQEQYF
D gene: NA; J gene: TRBJ2-7; V gene: TRBV6-1; clone size: few; CDR3 DNA: TGTGCCAGCAGCCCCCTTGTCGGGGAGCAGTACTTC; CDR3 protein: CASSPLVGEQYF
D gene: TRBD2; J gene: TRBJ2-5; V gene: TRBV29-1; clone size: NA; CDR3 DNA: TGCAGCGTTAAAGGACTAGCACCTCAGAACCAGTACTTC; CDR3 protein: CSVKGLAPQNQYF
D gene: NA; J gene: TRBJ1-1; V gene: TRBV29-1; clone size: NA; CDR3 DNA: TGCAGCTTACATATGGGGGGATGGACTGAAGCTTTCTTT; CDR3 protein: CSLHMGGWTEAFF
D gene: NA; J gene: TRBJ2-7; V gene: TRBV20-1; clone size: NA; CDR3 DNA: TGCAGTGCTAGGCCCCCAGATGAGGAGCTTGAGCAGTACTTC; CDR3 protein: CSARPPDEELEQYF
D gene: NA; J gene: TRBJ1-2; V gene: TRBV5-1; clone size: NA; CDR3 DNA: TGCGCCAGCAGCTTGGCTCAGGGGAAAGGGAACTATGGCTACACCTTC; CDR3 protein: CASSLAQGKGNYGYTF
D gene: NA; J gene: TRBJ2-3; V gene: TRBV2; clone size: NA; CDR3 DNA: TGTGCCACCGCCGCCCGTAACAGGGAGGTGGTAGATACGCAGTATTTT; CDR3 protein: CATAARNREVVDTQYF
D gene: TRBD1; J gene: TRBJ2-3; V gene: TRBV24-1; clone size: NA; CDR3 DNA: TGTGCCACCAGTGGGGGACAGGGAGTGGATACGCAGTATTTT; CDR3 protein: CATSGGQGVDTQYF
D gene: NA; J gene: TRBJ2-3; V gene: TRBV2; clone size: NA; CDR3 DNA: TGTGCCAGCAGTGAAGCGTCCCCAGCCCCTTGGGCGCAGTATTTT; CDR3 protein: CASSEASPAPWAQYF
D gene: TRBD1; J gene: TRBJ1-2; V gene: TRBV12-3/TRBV12-4; clone size: NA; CDR3 DNA: TGTGCCAGCAGGCCACCGGGACAGGGGCACTATGGCTACACCTTC; CDR3 protein: CASRPPGQGHYGYTF
D gene: TRBD2; J gene: TRBJ2-3; V gene: TRBV2; clone size: NA; CDR3 DNA: TGTGCCAGCAGTGACCCTGGGACTAGATTCGCGGGTGTCGCAGATACGCAGTATTTT; CDR3 protein: CASSDPGTRFAGVADTQYF
D gene: NA; J gene: TRBJ1-1; V gene: TRBV25-1; clone size: NA; CDR3 DNA: TGTGCCACCAGTGATTTAAGGGGGACTGAAGCTTTCTTT; CDR3 protein: CATSDLRGTEAFF
D gene: NA; J gene: TRBJ2-2; V gene: TRBV9; clone size: NA; CDR3 DNA: TGTGCCAGCAGCGTATACTACGCCGGGGAGCTGTTTTTT; CDR3 protein: CASSVYYAGELFF
D gene: TRBD2; J gene: TRBJ2-7; V gene: TRBV9; clone size: NA; CDR3 DNA: TGTGCCAGCAGCCACTTTCCGGGACTAGCGAGCGAGCAGTACTTC; CDR3 protein: CASSHFPGLASEQYF
D gene: TRBD2; J gene: TRBJ2-3; V gene: TRBV20-1; clone size: NA; CDR3 DNA: TGCAGTGCTAGATCTAGCGGGGTGGGAGATACGCAGTATTTT; CDR3 protein: CSARSSGVGDTQYF
D gene: NA; J gene: TRBJ2-3; V gene: TRBV4-3; clone size: NA; CDR3 DNA: TGCGCCAGCAGCCCCGAAGCCGTTTTCACAGATACGCAGTATTTT; CDR3 protein: CASSPEAVFTDTQYF
D gene: TRBD2; J gene: TRBJ2-1; V gene: TRBV5-1; clone size: NA; CDR3 DNA: TGCGCCAGCAGCTTGGTACTAGCGGGGGGTGACAATGAGCAGTTCTTC; CDR3 protein: CASSLVLAGGDNEQFF
D gene: NA; J gene: TRBJ1-3; V gene: TRBV19; clone size: NA; CDR3 DNA: TGTGCCAGTAGTATGGACACCATATATTTT; CDR3 protein: CASSMDTIYF
D gene: NA; J gene: TRBJ2-1; V gene: TRBV29-1; clone size: NA; CDR3 DNA: TGCAGCGTTGAAGGAGGGATTAATACCGGGCTACCAGTCTACAATGAGCAGTTCTTC; CDR3 protein: CSVEGGINTGLPVYNEQFF
D gene: TRBD1; J gene: TRBJ1-2; V gene: TRBV11-2; clone size: NA; CDR3 DNA: TGTGCCAGCAGCTCTTTCAGGGACAGGGAAGGCTATGGCTACACCTTC; CDR3 protein: CASSSFRDREGYGYTF
D gene: TRBD1; J gene: TRBJ1-2; V gene: TRBV10-3; clone size: many; CDR3 DNA: TGTGCCATCAGTGAGACAGTACAGGGGAACTATGGCTACACCTTC; CDR3 protein: CAISETVQGNYGYTF
D gene: NA; J gene: TRBJ1-3; V gene: TRBV20-1; clone size: NA; CDR3 DNA: TGCAGTGCTAGGGGGTACAACAGGGAATGGAACACCATATATTTT; CDR3 protein: CSARGYNREWNTIYF
D gene: NA; J gene: TRBJ1-6; V gene: TRBV12-3/TRBV12-4; clone size: NA; CDR3 DNA: TGTGCCAGCAGTTTTGGGTCACCCCTCCACTTT; CDR3 protein: CASSFGSPLHF
D gene: TRBD2; J gene: TRBJ2-3; V gene: TRBV7-3; clone size: few; CDR3 DNA: TGTGCCAGCAGCCGACTAGCGGGGGGCGAAGATACGCAGTATTTT; CDR3 protein: CASSRLAGGEDTQYF
D gene: TRBD1; J gene: TRBJ2-5; V gene: TRBV7-9; clone size: NA; CDR3 DNA: TGTGCCAGCAGCTTAGTTGACGGACAGGGTGGAGAGACCCAGTACTTC; CDR3 protein: CASSLVDGQGGETQYF
D gene: NA; J gene: TRBJ2-5; V gene: TRBV2; clone size: NA; CDR3 DNA: TGTGCCAGCAGTGATCAGGGATATTGGGAGACCCAGTACTTC; CDR3 protein: CASSDQGYWETQYF
D gene: NA; J gene: TRBJ2-1; V gene: TRBV20-1; clone size: NA; CDR3 DNA: TGCAGTGCTATTGAGTTTGAGCAGTTCTTC; CDR3 protein: CSAIEFEQFF
D gene: NA; J gene: TRBJ2-1; V gene: TRBV29-1; clone size: NA; CDR3 DNA: TGCAGCGTTGCGTTCGGACTCAAGGATGAGCAGTTCTTC; CDR3 protein: CSVAFGLKDEQFF
D gene: TRBD2; J gene: TRBJ2-2; V gene: TRBV7-9; clone size: NA; CDR3 DNA: TGTGCCAGCAGCCAGGGTAGCGGGACCGGGAAGCTGTTTTTT; CDR3 protein: CASSQGSGTGKLFF